Included here is one T cell receptor (beta chain) sequence, with context. Germline and junction disagree at one end, which may indicate a read error. The sample comes from a study of blood T cell repertoires in COVID-19. Study background: Spain, Italy and the United States supplied samples that represented acute and convalescent COVID-19. T cells, B-cell-depleted T cells, or PBMCs supplied cDNA or gDNA.

All recovered Cohort 3 donors got two negative PCRs, got clearance, or saw symptom resolution. In the study's own analysis: How many nucleated cells were present was estimated from reference gene primer amplification. Some clones are missing from TCRdb's copy, which holds only in-frame ones; the method was immunoSEQ multiplex PCR. V, J and clone size were drawn from that table, and D and trimming were deduced from the DNA. The sample contains approximately 500,000 clones, around 87% of which appear only once. The receptor comes from a woman between 40 and 50 years old who had recovered from COVID-19. Sequencing input: PBMCs or T cells enriched from blood (not recorded which).

CDR3 sequence reads: CSVTGTGGGNTEVLF. As DNA, the CDR3 is TGCAGCGTGACCGGGACAGGGGGCGGGAACACTGAAGTTCTCTTT. The gene calls are TRBV29-1 and TRBJ1-1; 12 bases fit TRBD1. The CDR3 extends over 15 amino acids. From germline, CDR1 is SQVTM and CDR2 ANQGSEA.